This passage covers 27 T cell receptor beta chains from one sample sequenced in a study of T cell responses to AZD1222 COVID-19 vaccine. The protocol was immunoSEQ multiplex PCR, while the TCRdb copy is restricted to in-frame clones and leaves out a portion. The table shows about 160,000 clones, with under 95% occurring only once. The sample consisted of peripheral blood, taken on day 0 of MenACWY control vaccination. The receptors were sampled from an adult in good health.

The rearrangement joins TRBV29-1 to TRBJ2-7; weak D call: TRBD2 (5 bases). The germline V gene has CDR1 SQVTM and CDR2 ANQGSEA. V lost 0 bases and J lost 3, with 9 bases in between. The CDR3 consists of 13 residues. The DNA for the CDR3 is TGCAGCGTTGAAGATGAGGGCAACTACGAGCAGTACTTC. It codes for CSVEDEGNYEQYF.

V is TRBV19 and J is TRBJ1-3; TRBD1 is a possible D gene (5 bases). This CDR3 comprises 14 residues. V was clipped by 3 bases and J by 1 base, with 7 bases between them. CDR1 is LNHDA, CDR2 SQIVND, per germline (reference sequence). CDR3 in amino acids: CASSMGDSGNTIYF. The CDR3 DNA is TGTGCCAGTAGTATGGGGGATTCTGGAAACACCATATATTTT.

This rearrangement joins TRBV7-2 to TRBJ2-7, with 8 bases fitting TRBD2. The V segment lost 2 bases and the J segment 4 bases; nucleotides outside the gene matches: 7. Germline V gene lookup returns CDR1 SGHTA and CDR2 FQGNSA. This CDR3 contains 15 residues. CDR3 bases: TGTGCCAGCAGCTTATTCGGGAGGGCCGCATACGAGCAGTACTTC. Protein: CASSLFGRAAYEQYF.

The chain recombines TRBV7-2 with TRBJ1-5; D gene uncertain. The germline V gene has CDR1 SGHTA and CDR2 FQGNSA. Trimming removed 6 bases from V and 2 bases from J, with 14 bases in between. The length of the CDR3 is 15 residues. The CDR3 coding sequence is TGTGCCAGCAGTTCAGCGGCAATAGGCAATCAGCCCCAGCATTTT. Encoded protein: CASSSAAIGNQPQHF. Combining the CDR3 with reference TRBV7-2 and TRBJ1-5 gives the whole variable domain GAGVSQSPSNKVTEKGKDVELRCDPISGHTALYWYRQSLGQGLEFLIYFQGNSAPDKSGLPSDRFSAERTGGSVSTLTIQRTQQEDSAVYLCASSSAAIGNQPQHFGDGTRLSIL.

This clone showed up just once. The chain combines TRBV11-2 with TRBJ2-1; 12 bases agree with TRBD2. Germline CDR1 is SGHAT and CDR2 is FQNNGV. The CDR3 contains 15 residues. The V gene end was trimmed by 1 base and the J gene end by 9 bases; junction bases not matched to a gene: 4. Here the CDR3 reads CASSLGLAGVGEQFF. The DNA for the CDR3 is TGTGCCAGCAGCTTAGGACTAGCGGGAGTAGGTGAGCAGTTCTTC. Together with reference TRBV11-2 and TRBJ2-1, the CDR3 gives the full variable domain: EAGVAQSPRYKIIEKRQSVAFWCNPISGHATLYWYQQILGQGPKLLIQFQNNGVVDDSQLPKDRFSAERLKGVDSTLKIQPAKLEDSAVYLCASSLGLAGVGEQFFGPGTRLTVL.

V is TRBV6-1 and J is TRBJ2-3, with 7 positions matching TRBD2. Trimming cost V 2 bases and J 1 base; bases outside gene matches: 9. Germline V gives CDR1 MNHNS, CDR2 SASEGT. The CDR3 is 17 residues long. CDR3 amino acids: CASSEWVPAGGTDTQYF. The CDR3 DNA reads TGTGCCAGCAGTGAATGGGTTCCCGCGGGAGGCACAGATACGCAGTATTTT.

V gene TRBV3-1 (or the pseudogene TRBV3-2) combines with J gene TRBJ1-2; D is ambiguous. The CDR3 extends over 14 amino acids. Trimming stripped 1 base from V and 2 bases from J, with 8 bases between. Germline CDR1 is LGHDT and CDR2 is YNNKEL (reference sequence). Here the CDR3 DNA reads TGTGCCAGCAGCCAAGCCACGGCAAACTATGGCTACACCTTC. The encoded protein is CASSQATANYGYTF.

The chain uses TRBV11-2 and TRBJ1-3; D remains unclear. This CDR3 has 14 residues. V was pared by 5 bases and J by 0 bases, with 8 bases between. From germline, CDR1 is SGHAT and CDR2 FQNNGV. The CDR3 bases are TGTGCCAGCAGCCCAATCCACTCTGGAAACACCATATATTTT. Translation: CASSPIHSGNTIYF.

The chain recombines TRBV7-2 with TRBJ2-5; TRBD2 matches at 7 bases. Per the germline V gene, CDR1 is SGHTA and CDR2 is FQGNSA. CDR3 length: 14 amino acids. The J segment lost 4 bases and the V segment lost 5 bases, leaving 7 bases of the junction unmatched. CDR3 protein: CASSPRGGRETQYF. CDR3 nucleotides: TGTGCCAGCAGCCCCCGGGGAGGGCGAGAGACCCAGTACTTC.

The J gene is TRBJ1-2, the V gene TRBV7-2, with 7 bases that match TRBD1. Trimming took 4 bases from V and 8 from J; bases not matched to a gene: 7. The CDR3 is made up of 13 amino acids. CDR1 and CDR2 from the germline V gene are SGHTA and FQGNSA. CDR3 protein: CASSSPTGEGYTF. The CDR3 coding sequence is TGTGCCAGCAGCTCGCCTACAGGGGAAGGCTACACCTTC.

This chain joins TRBV5-6 and TRBJ1-1; the match to TRBD1 covers 7 bases. Germline V gene sequence: CDR1 SGHDT, CDR2 YYEEEE. The CDR3 is 16 residues long. The trim removed 4 bases at V and 2 bases at J, leaving 11 bases unmatched. The CDR3 DNA reads TGTGCCAGCAGCATACGACAGGGACTCGTAAACACTGAAGCTTTCTTT. Amino acids: CASSIRQGLVNTEAFF.

This rearrangement joins TRBV25-1 to TRBJ1-1; D possibly corresponds to TRBD1 (5 bases). Per the germline V gene, CDR1 is MGHDK and CDR2 is SYGVNS. The CDR3 is made up of 14 amino acids. Deletions cut 3 bases from V and 6 bases from J, with 14 bases between. The DNA of the CDR3 is TGTGCCAGCAGTGACAGGGCACAAGGCGCTGAAGCTTTCTTT. This sequence encodes CASSDRAQGAEAFF.

The chain has TRBV18 and TRBJ2-2, with D uncertain. V was pared by 1 base and J by 0 bases, with 9 bases between. The CDR3 length is 16 residues. Per germline, CDR1 KGHSH and CDR2 LQKENI. The CDR3 here is CASSPRRGTNTGELFF. CDR3 in DNA: TGTGCCAGCTCACCACGACGCGGTACGAACACCGGGGAGCTGTTTTTT.

This rearrangement joins TRBV11-2 to TRBJ2-5; 8 nucleotides line up with TRBD2. Germline loops: CDR1 SGHAT, CDR2 FQNNGV. CDR3 size: 17 residues. Trimming at V came to 5 bases and at J to 5 bases, leaving 16 bases not matched to a gene. CDR3 residues: CASSRGGREAKRETQYF. In DNA, the CDR3 is TGTGCCAGCAGCCGGGGGGGGCGGGAGGCTAAAAGGGAGACCCAGTACTTC.

The J gene is TRBJ2-7, the V gene TRBV29-1; tentative D call: TRBD2 (5 bases). Trimming took 0 bases from V and 4 from J, leaving 7 bases between them. Germline V gene lookup returns CDR1 SQVTM and CDR2 ANQGSEA. The CDR3 covers 12 residues. CDR3 amino acids: CSVEDRGYEQYF. The CDR3, as DNA: TGCAGCGTTGAAGATCGGGGTTACGAGCAGTACTTC.

This clone was found once. V is TRBV4-1 and J is TRBJ1-1; D unclear. This CDR3 comprises 14 residues. The germline V gene has CDR1 MGHRA and CDR2 YSYEKL. Trimming pared 4 bases from V and 0 bases from J, leaving 9 bases between. In DNA, the CDR3 is TGCGCCAGCAGCCCCGGACGGCTGAACACTGAAGCTTTCTTT. Encoded protein: CASSPGRLNTEAFF.

The V gene is TRBV7-3, the J gene TRBJ2-2, with a tentative D call TRBD1 (5 bases). The CDR3 consists of 14 residues. The germline V gene encodes CDR1 SGHTA and CDR2 FQGTGA. Trimming removed 4 bases at V and 4 bases at J, with 10 bases between. CDR3 DNA sequence: TGTGCCAGCAGCTCGCCAGGGCTCACCGGGGAGCTGTTTTTT. This translates into CASSSPGLTGELFF.

This chain links TRBV7-9 with TRBJ2-1, with D possibly being TRBD1 or TRBD2 (5 bases each). CDR1 SEHNR and CDR2 FQNEAQ come from the germline V gene (reference sequence). This CDR3 comprises 12 residues. V lost 8 bases to trimming and J lost 4 bases, with 9 bases between them. The CDR3 sequence: CASGTSYNEQFF. DNA of the CDR3: TGTGCCAGCGGGACGAGTTACAATGAGCAGTTCTTC.

DNA of the CDR3: TGCGCCAGCAGCTTGAGTATGGAGCGGGGTTACGAGCAGTACTTC. Translating gives CASSLSMERGYEQYF. The rearrangement links TRBV5-1 to TRBJ2-7; 7 bases align to TRBD2. The CDR3 sequence is 15 residues long. V trimming: 1 base; J trimming: 4 bases; junction bases outside the gene matches: 8. Germline V gene lookup returns CDR1 SGHRS and CDR2 YFSETQ.

This rearrangement joins TRBV27 to TRBJ2-1, with TRBD2 identical over 14 bases. CDR1 is MNHEY and CDR2 is SMNVEV in the germline V gene (reference sequence). The CDR3 is made up of 15 amino acids. After removal of 6 bases from V and 9 bases from J, the junction contained 7 bases not matched to a gene. Written as DNA, the CDR3 is TGTGCCAGCAGCCTAAGACTAGCGGGAGGGGGTGAGCAGTTCTTC. This gives the protein CASSLRLAGGGEQFF.

The rearrangement uses TRBV30 and TRBJ2-7; D is uncertain. V shed 3 bases and J shed 5 bases, with 11 bases lying between them. Germline loops: CDR1 GTSNPN, CDR2 SVGIG (reference sequence). The CDR3 totals 12 residues. CDR3 DNA sequence: TGTGCCTGGAGCAAGGCCAAACACGAGCAGTACTTC. Protein product: CAWSKAKHEQYF.

V usage is TRBV21-1 and J usage is TRBJ1-2. TRBV21-1 is annotated as a pseudogene. CDR3 length: 16 amino acids. For the CDR3, the DNA is TGTGCCAGCAGGGGGGAGAGCGCCGGAGACGGGTATGGCTACACCTTC. Protein product: CASRGESAGDGYGYTF.

The gene calls are TRBV7-3 and TRBJ2-7; the match to TRBD2 covers 7 bases. The length of the CDR3 is 15 residues. CDR1 is SGHTA and CDR2 is FQGTGA in the germline V gene. V was pared by 3 bases and J by 4 bases, with 9 bases of the junction left unmatched. The DNA for the CDR3 is TGTGCCAGCAGCTTCGACTCGGGGAGGGGATACGAGCAGTACTTC. Amino acid sequence: CASSFDSGRGYEQYF.

This clone has just one count. This chain connects TRBV5-1 to TRBJ1-1; TRBD1 aligns across 9 bases. Unmatched junction bases numbered 9, after V lost 5 bases and J lost 1 base. Germline CDR1 reads SGHRS; CDR2 reads YFSETQ. This CDR3 region has 16 residues. The CDR3 loop reads CASSSAGTGSNTEAFF. The CDR3 DNA is TGCGCCAGCAGTTCAGCCGGGACAGGGTCGAACACTGAAGCTTTCTTT.

This chain links TRBV7-7 with TRBJ2-1, with 7 bases identical to TRBD2. The V segment lost 2 bases and the J segment 3 bases; nucleotides outside the gene matches: 4. CDR3 length: 15 residues. Germline CDR1 reads SSHAT; CDR2 reads FNYEAQ (reference sequence). The CDR3 spells CASSLSLADYNEQFF. For the CDR3, the DNA is TGTGCCAGCAGCTTAAGCCTAGCGGACTACAATGAGCAGTTCTTC.

The chain couples TRBV9 to TRBJ2-7, with TRBD2 as a possible D gene (6 bases). CDR3 length: 14 residues. Trimming stripped 3 bases from V and 3 bases from J, with 13 bases between. The germline V gene has CDR1 SGDLS and CDR2 YYNGEE. The CDR3: CASSEGGRSYEQYF. CDR3 bases: TGTGCCAGCAGCGAGGGAGGACGGAGCTACGAGCAGTACTTC.

V and J are TRBV25-1 and TRBJ1-2, with D possibly TRBD1 on 5 matching bases. The CDR3 length is 13 residues. Trimming cost V 3 bases and J 7 bases, with 12 bases left between them. CDR1 and CDR2 from the germline V gene are MGHDK and SYGVNS. The CDR3 here is CASSEGGKSGYTF. The CDR3, as DNA: TGTGCCAGCAGTGAGGGGGGGAAGAGTGGCTACACCTTC.